The clone carrying this TCR beta chain was seen repeatedly, ten times or more. One entry per CDR3 protein results from TCRdb running MiXCR on the reads. The sample records under 250,000 distinct CDR3 sequences, roughly 6.5% being singletons. The entry originates in a study of T cell repertoires in cytomegalovirus infection. This sequence was found in a human donor in good health (CMV status not recorded). Some clones in this sample may be carry-over from other donors' samples. Sequencing was carried out using PBMCs.

CDR3 amino acids: CASSSIQGNEQFF. The CDR3 DNA is TGTGCCAGCAGTTCAATTCAGGGGAATGAGCAGTTCTTC. The genes are TRBV6-5 and TRBJ2-1, with D maybe TRBD1 (6 bases). The germline CDR1 and CDR2 sequences are MNHEY and SVGAGI. The ends were cut back, 4 bases at V and 7 bases at J, with 11 bases in the middle. The CDR3 spans 13 residues.